Shown below are 28 T cell receptor beta chains from a single sample sequenced in a study of cytomegalovirus exposure and HLA in healthy donors. Only in-frame clones appear in the TCRdb table, and some are missing; sequencing was by immunoSEQ multiplex PCR. The sample carries about 360,000 clones, 86% recorded once. The sequenced sample was PBMCs. The receptors here all came from a woman aged 18-35 years in good health and CMV-seronegative.

The V and J genes are TRBV7-9 and TRBJ1-5; TRBD1 matches at 7 bases. CDR1 and CDR2 from the germline V gene are SEHNR and FQNEAQ (reference sequence). The CDR3 covers 17 residues. The J segment lost 4 bases and the V segment lost 4 bases, leaving 13 bases of the junction unmatched. CDR3 residues: CASSSTGKGGNNQPQHF. CDR3 bases: TGTGCCAGCAGCTCCACAGGTAAAGGGGGCAATAATCAGCCCCAGCATTTT. Using reference TRBV7-9 and TRBJ1-5 for the parts outside the CDR3, the full variable domain is DTGVSQNPRHKITKRGQNVTFRCDPISEHNRLYWYRQTLGQGPEFLTYFQNEAQLEKSRLLSDRFSAERPKGSFSTLEIQRTEQGDSAMYLCASSSTGKGGNNQPQHFGDGTRLSIL.

The chain combines TRBV4-1 with TRBJ1-2; no reliable D call. Germline CDR1 reads MGHRA; CDR2 reads YSYEKL. The CDR3 is made up of 13 amino acids. V lost 1 base and J lost 4, with 7 bases in between. For the CDR3, the DNA is TGCGCCAGCAGCCAAGGGGAGATCTATGGCTACACCTTC. Residues: CASSQGEIYGYTF.

Turning to this clone: This specimen includes other DNA sequences encoding the same CDR3. The CDR3 protein is CSVAGGGTDTQYF. Written as DNA, the CDR3 is TGCAGCGTCGCAGGGGGAGGCACAGATACGCAGTATTTT. The J gene is TRBJ2-3, the V gene TRBV29-1; 7 bases agree with TRBD1. In germline, CDR1 is SQVTM, CDR2 ANQGSEA. CDR3 length: 13 residues. Losses at the gene ends were 6 bases for V and 1 base for J; bases not matched to a gene: 4.

The chain couples TRBV5-1 to TRBJ1-1; 8 nucleotides match TRBD1. The trim removed 5 bases at V and 1 base at J, leaving 7 bases unmatched. The CDR3 has 15 amino acids. Germline values: CDR1 SGHRS, CDR2 YFSETQ. The CDR3 bases are TGCGCCAGCAGTCACCCGGGACAGGCGAACACTGAAGCTTTCTTT. This gives the protein CASSHPGQANTEAFF. The full variable domain, in which reference TRBV5-1 and TRBJ1-1 provide the parts outside the CDR3, is KAGVTQTPRYLIKTRGQQVTLSCSPISGHRSVSWYQQTPGQGLQFLFEYFSETQRNKGNFPGRFSGRQFSNSRSEMNVSTLELGDSALYLCASSHPGQANTEAFFGQGTRLTVV.

V gene TRBV10-3 combines with J gene TRBJ2-2; unclear D gene. V shed 5 bases and J shed 5 bases, with 15 bases lying between them. There are 15 residues in the CDR3. Germline V gives CDR1 ENHRY, CDR2 SYGVKD. The CDR3 bases are TGTGCCATCAGTCGGCTAGTAGTGGATACCGGGGAGCTGTTTTTT. Its translation: CAISRLVVDTGELFF.

This clone was seen a handful of times. This CDR3 is also generated by other DNA sequences in the sample. The chain couples TRBV4-1 to TRBJ2-7, with 10 bases aligning to TRBD2. The V segment lost 1 base and the J segment 4 bases; nucleotides outside the gene matches: 1. The CDR3 is 14 amino acids. The V gene's germline CDR1 is MGHRA and CDR2 YSYEKL. CDR3 loop: CASSQVAGGYEQYF. CDR3 sequence (DNA): TGCGCCAGCAGCCAAGTAGCGGGGGGTTACGAGCAGTACTTC.

The J gene is TRBJ1-4, the V gene TRBV7-6, with 8 bases fitting TRBD1. The trim removed 5 bases at V and 7 bases at J, leaving 9 bases unmatched. Germline CDR1 and CDR2: SGHVS and FNYEAQ. The CDR3 covers 15 residues. The CDR3 loop reads CASSVTGAAREKLFF. The CDR3 DNA is TGTGCCAGCAGCGTGACAGGGGCGGCTCGTGAAAAACTGTTTTTT. The full variable domain, rest sourced from reference TRBV7-6 and TRBJ1-4, is GAGVSQSPRYKVTKRGQDVALRCDPISGHVSLYWYRQALGQGPEFLTYFNYEAQQDKSGLPNDRFSAERPEGSISTLTIQRTEQRDSAMYRCASSVTGAAREKLFFGSGTQLSVL.

This rearrangement joins TRBV7-6 to TRBJ1-1; perhaps TRBD1 as D (6 bases). Germline V gene lookup returns CDR1 SGHVS and CDR2 FNYEAQ. V was cut by 5 bases and J by 4 bases, with 14 bases left in between. The CDR3 covers 14 residues. CDR3 in DNA: TGTGCCAGCAGCGCAGGGGTAGGGTCCACTGAAGCTTTCTTT. Its protein product is CASSAGVGSTEAFF.

This chain uses TRBV28 with TRBJ2-3; 16 nucleotides match TRBD2. Losses at the gene ends were 6 bases for V and 5 bases for J; bases not matched to a gene: 8. Per the germline V gene, CDR1 is MDHEN and CDR2 is SYDVKM. The CDR3 runs to 17 residues. Here the CDR3 reads CASSRPGLAGGIDTQYF. The CDR3 bases are TGTGCCAGCAGCAGGCCGGGACTAGCGGGAGGGATAGATACGCAGTATTTT.

For the CDR3, the DNA is TGTGCCATCAGTGAGGGACAGGCCTCATCCGAGCAGTACTTC. Translation: CAISEGQASSEQYF. V usage is TRBV10-3 and J usage is TRBJ2-7, with 7 bases that match TRBD1. Germline CDR1 reads ENHRY; CDR2 reads SYGVKD. This CDR3 contains 14 residues. V lost 2 bases and J lost 6; bases outside the gene matches: 7.

The chain couples TRBV27 to TRBJ1-1; TRBD1 might be the D (6 bases). CDR1 MNHEY and CDR2 SMNVEV come from the germline V gene (reference sequence). This CDR3 contains 17 residues. V lost 2 bases and J lost 3, with 19 bases in between. The CDR3 loop reads CASSLNAQLQGYTEAFF. The CDR3 region has the DNA TGTGCCAGCAGTTTAAACGCCCAATTACAGGGATACACTGAAGCTTTCTTT.

The V call is TRBV4-1, the J call TRBJ2-2, with D maybe TRBD1 (6 bases). Germline lookup yields CDR1 MGHRA and CDR2 YSYEKL. The length of the CDR3 is 15 residues. The V gene lost 4 bases and the J gene lost 9 bases, with 18 bases spanning the gap. CDR3 in amino acids: CASSLTGIAPRELFF. CDR3 DNA: TGCGCCAGCAGCCTCACAGGGATAGCCCCGAGGGAGCTGTTTTTT.

The V call is TRBV28, the J call TRBJ1-4; no clear D. In germline, CDR1 is MDHEN, CDR2 SYDVKM. The V gene lost 5 bases and the J gene lost 7 bases, with 5 bases spanning the gap. The CDR3 spans 11 residues. CDR3 in amino acids: CASSEREKLFF. As DNA, the CDR3 is TGTGCCAGCAGTGAGCGTGAAAAACTGTTTTTT.

V gene TRBV28 combines with J gene TRBJ2-5; D may be TRBD2 (6 bases). Per the germline V gene, CDR1 is MDHEN and CDR2 is SYDVKM. V shed 4 bases and J shed 5 bases, with 17 bases lying between them. CDR3 size: 15 residues. The CDR3 reads CASSSIQGLWETQYF. DNA of the CDR3: TGTGCCAGCAGTTCGATCCAGGGACTCTGGGAGACCCAGTACTTC.

The rearrangement joins TRBV5-6 to TRBJ1-2; no definite D call. Germline V lookup: CDR1 SGHDT, CDR2 YYEEEE. The CDR3 is 14 residues long. The V and J ends lost 0 bases and 0 bases respectively, with 6 bases between them. The CDR3 is CASSLDSTNYGYTF. For the CDR3, the DNA is TGTGCCAGCAGCTTGGACAGCACTAACTATGGCTACACCTTC.

The CDR3: CASSRRGNQPQHF. CDR3 DNA: TGTGCCAGCAGTCGACGGGGCAATCAGCCCCAGCATTTT. The chain employs TRBV28 and TRBJ1-5; D call uncertain. The germline CDR1 and CDR2 sequences are MDHEN and SYDVKM. The CDR3 runs to 13 residues. Trimming stripped 5 bases from V and 2 bases from J, with 7 bases between.

The genes are TRBV11-2 and TRBJ2-5; TRBD1 aligns across 7 bases. CDR3 length equals 18 residues. Trimming removed 4 bases from V and 0 bases from J; junction bases left unmatched: 14. CDR1 is SGHAT, CDR2 FQNNGV, per germline. The CDR3 protein is CASSSEVSGQAYQETQYF. CDR3 nucleotide sequence: TGTGCCAGCAGCTCAGAAGTCTCCGGACAGGCCTACCAAGAGACCCAGTACTTC.

The V gene is TRBV9, the J gene TRBJ2-2; D gene ambiguous. This CDR3 contains 15 residues. Trimming cost V 0 bases and J 3 bases, with 9 bases left between them. Germline V lookup: CDR1 SGDLS, CDR2 YYNGEE. The CDR3, as DNA: TGTGCCAGCAGCGTAGTCAATAGTTACACCGGGGAGCTGTTTTTT. Its translation: CASSVVNSYTGELFF.

The chain has TRBV2 and TRBJ2-3; 8 bases map to TRBD2. The CDR3 spans 14 residues. CDR1 SNHLY and CDR2 FYNNEI come from the germline V gene. V lost 4 bases to trimming and J lost 5 bases; unmatched junction nucleotides: 5. CDR3: CASSVLAGGDTQYF. The CDR3 coding sequence is TGTGCCAGCAGTGTTCTAGCGGGCGGAGATACGCAGTATTTT.

CDR3 coding DNA: TGTGCCTGGAGTTCACCTCGACAGGGGCACTATGGCTACACCTTC. As protein: CAWSSPRQGHYGYTF. The chain uses TRBV30 and TRBJ1-2; 8 nucleotides agree with TRBD1. The trim removed 2 bases at V and 3 bases at J, leaving 8 bases unmatched. In germline, CDR1 is GTSNPN, CDR2 SVGIG (reference sequence). The CDR3 consists of 15 residues.

The gene calls are TRBV4-1 and TRBJ1-6; tentative D call: TRBD1 (6 bases). The CDR3 totals 16 residues. V was shortened by 0 bases and J by 10 bases, with 16 bases between the two germline ends. CDR1 is MGHRA, CDR2 YSYEKL, per germline. CDR3 coding DNA: TGCGCCAGCAGCCAAGATCTGGCAGGGGTGAGGTCACCCCTCCACTTT. Translation gives CASSQDLAGVRSPLHF.

V is TRBV11-2 and J is TRBJ1-1; D gene ambiguous. Deletions cut 4 bases from V and 4 bases from J, with 16 bases between. Germline CDR1 SGHAT, CDR2 FQNNGV. This CDR3 region has 15 residues. The CDR3 nucleotides are TGTGCCAGCAGCTCGACTCGGAAGTCTTTCACTGAAGCTTTCTTT. Translating it yields CASSSTRKSFTEAFF.

V is TRBV28 and J is TRBJ2-7; 9 positions match TRBD2. The CDR3 loop spans 12 amino acids. The germline CDR1 and CDR2 sequences are MDHEN and SYDVKM. V trimming: 8 bases; J trimming: 3 bases; junction bases outside the gene matches: 2. CDR3 residues: CASCSGSYEQYF. Written as DNA, the CDR3 is TGTGCCAGCTGTAGCGGGAGCTACGAGCAGTACTTC.

A single count supports this clone. The genes are TRBV28 and TRBJ1-2; 7 nucleotides line up with TRBD1. V lost 6 bases to trimming and J lost 4 bases; unmatched junction nucleotides: 11. Per the germline V gene, CDR1 is MDHEN and CDR2 is SYDVKM. The CDR3 loop spans 15 amino acids. The CDR3 nucleotides read TGTGCCAGCAGATCCCCACAGGGGAGTCGCTATGGCTACACCTTC. This codes for CASRSPQGSRYGYTF.

V gene TRBV28 combines with J gene TRBJ1-2; no firm D call. Looked up from germline, CDR1 is MDHEN and CDR2 is SYDVKM. The CDR3 length is 14 residues. Trimming cost V 6 bases and J 5 bases, with 16 bases left between them. Here the CDR3 reads CASSSREDFYGYTF. CDR3 bases: TGTGCCAGCAGCTCACGGGAGGACTTTTATGGCTACACCTTC.

V gene TRBV5-1 combines with J gene TRBJ1-4; 10 positions match TRBD1. CDR1 SGHRS and CDR2 YFSETQ come from the germline V gene. This CDR3 region has 15 residues. V shed 4 bases and J 8 bases; nucleotides not matched to a gene: 8. CDR3 amino acids: CASSADRGRWEKLFF. The CDR3 nucleotides are TGCGCCAGCAGCGCCGACAGGGGGCGTTGGGAAAAACTGTTTTTT. The whole variable domain, filled in from reference TRBV5-1 and TRBJ1-4, reads KAGVTQTPRYLIKTRGQQVTLSCSPISGHRSVSWYQQTPGQGLQFLFEYFSETQRNKGNFPGRFSGRQFSNSRSEMNVSTLELGDSALYLCASSADRGRWEKLFFGSGTQLSVL.

V gene TRBV11-2 combines with J gene TRBJ2-1, with TRBD2 identical over 14 bases. CDR1 is SGHAT and CDR2 is FQNNGV in the germline V gene. V dropped 10 bases and J dropped 10; count of bases not matched to a gene: 6. The CDR3 loop spans 13 amino acids. The CDR3 is CATGLAGGREQFF. The CDR3 bases are TGTGCCACAGGACTAGCGGGAGGAAGGGAGCAGTTCTTC.

This chain connects TRBV9 to TRBJ2-2, with 7 bases matching TRBD1. The CDR3 loop spans 16 amino acids. The V gene's germline CDR1 is SGDLS and CDR2 YYNGEE. Germline trimming cut 0 bases from V and 3 bases from J; bases unmatched to any gene: 5. The CDR3 loop is CASSVGRGLYTGELFF. In DNA, the CDR3 is TGTGCCAGCAGCGTAGGTAGGGGGCTTTACACCGGGGAGCTGTTTTTT.